The 18 T cell receptor beta chains below were found in one sample sequenced in a study of T cell responses to AZD1222 COVID-19 vaccine (dated by TCRdb to the early 2020s). Libraries were constructed by the immunoSEQ multiplex PCR assay. TCRdb's version of the immuneACCESS table is confined to in-frame rearrangements and falls short of the full clone set. An unresolved V gene accounts for under half of the shortfall where checked; the remainder is of unknown origin. Here the sample has roughly 96,000 clones; roughly 88% occur a single time. The leading ten clones occupy 9% to 13% of the sample. This specimen's time point label, interpreted: about 28 days (+/-7) after the second vaccine dose. The source was peripheral blood, collected 28 days after the second AZD1222 dose. Every receptor here comes from an adult who received the AZD1222 COVID-19 vaccine.

On this clone itself: Other nucleotide sequences from this sample produce the same CDR3. This chain joins TRBV11-2 and TRBJ2-7, with 11 nucleotides matching TRBD2. From germline, CDR1 is SGHAT and CDR2 FQNNGV. The CDR3 runs to 15 residues. The V gene end was trimmed by 3 bases and the J gene end by 2 bases; junction bases not matched to a gene: 3. CDR3 in amino acids: CASSLGTSGTYEQYF. DNA of the CDR3: TGTGCCAGCAGCTTGGGGACTAGCGGTACCTACGAGCAGTACTTC.

The chain couples TRBV24-1 to TRBJ2-7; D uncertain. The V gene's germline CDR1 is KGHDR and CDR2 SFDVKD. The CDR3 has 14 residues. Between the trimmed V and J ends, which lost 9 bases and 3 bases, there was a span of 17 bases. CDR3 amino acids: CATSDGGSNYEQYF. The CDR3, as DNA: TGTGCCACCTCTGACGGTGGCTCAAACTACGAGCAGTACTTC.

The chain uses TRBV7-2 and TRBJ1-2; D not certain. This CDR3 spans 15 amino acids. Germline V lookup: CDR1 SGHTA, CDR2 FQGNSA. Trimming pared 1 base from V and 2 bases from J, leaving 11 bases between. The CDR3 bases are TGTGCCAGCAGCTTAGATCAGTCTTCAAACTATGGCTACACCTTC. Amino acid sequence: CASSLDQSSNYGYTF.

The chain joins TRBV18 to TRBJ1-5; the D gene is possibly TRBD1 (5 bases). Germline-derived CDR1 and CDR2 are KGHSH and LQKENI. CDR3 length equals 16 residues. The germline V and J ends were trimmed by 4 bases and 1 base, with 14 bases remaining between them. The CDR3 sequence: CASSLGTALSNQPQHF. In DNA form, the CDR3 reads TGTGCCAGCTCACTTGGGACCGCTCTGAGCAATCAGCCCCAGCATTTT.

The V call is TRBV18, the J call TRBJ1-4; tentatively, D is TRBD1 (6 bases). Trimming left V 5 bases short and J 6 bases short, with 16 bases between. CDR1 is KGHSH, CDR2 LQKENI, per germline. This CDR3 has 15 amino acids. The CDR3 DNA reads as TGTGCCAGCTCAAATCTCCGGGGGCGCGATGAAAAACTGTTTTTT. As protein: CASSNLRGRDEKLFF.

This clone was detected only once. The chain links TRBV6-2 or TRBV6-3 to TRBJ2-7, with 10 positions matching TRBD2. CDR3 length: 14 amino acids. Germline CDR1 reads MNHEY; CDR2 reads SVGEGT. V dropped 2 bases and J dropped 4; count of bases not matched to a gene: 2. The CDR3 coding sequence is TGTGCCAGCAGTTACCCGGGACTAGCGTACGAGCAGTACTTC. This sequence encodes CASSYPGLAYEQYF.

The gene calls are TRBV30 and TRBJ1-4; D ambiguous. CDR1 and CDR2 (germline): GTSNPN, SVGIG (reference sequence). V was trimmed by 8 bases and J by 6 bases, leaving 22 bases between them. The CDR3 loop spans 15 amino acids. The CDR3 region has the DNA TGTGCCGGGAAGATGATGACAAGAGATGATGAAAAACTGTTTTTT. Protein: CAGKMMTRDDEKLFF.

The chain recombines TRBV29-1 with TRBJ2-1; D may be TRBD2 (6 bases). V lost 3 bases and J 7 bases, leaving 13 bases between the germline ends. Germline-derived CDR1 and CDR2 are SQVTM and ANQGSEA. The CDR3 runs 13 residues. The CDR3: CSVDRTGTNEQFF. CDR3 in DNA: TGCAGCGTTGATAGAACCGGGACTAATGAGCAGTTCTTC.

This clone was found once. The genes are TRBV6-5 and TRBJ1-2; no firm D call. This CDR3 spans 15 amino acids. Germline V CDR1 and CDR2: MNHEY, SVGAGI. V lost 4 bases and J 4 bases, leaving 16 bases between the germline ends. The CDR3 sequence is CASSSRSGSTYGYTF. In DNA, the CDR3 is TGTGCCAGCAGTTCCCGCTCCGGGTCCACCTATGGCTACACCTTC.

CDR3 coding DNA: TGCGCCAGCAGCTTAAACCGGGACAGATTCTATGGCTACACCTTC. This codes for CASSLNRDRFYGYTF. This chain uses TRBV5-1 with TRBJ1-2; 7 nucleotides agree with TRBD1. J gave up 4 bases and V 2 bases, and 8 bases lay outside the gene matches. The CDR3 length is 15 residues. In germline, CDR1 is SGHRS, CDR2 YFSETQ.

The J gene is TRBJ2-3, the V gene TRBV7-3, with 8 bases identical to TRBD2. CDR3 length: 15 residues. In germline, CDR1 is SGHTA, CDR2 FQGTGA. Trimming at V came to 3 bases and at J to 1 base, leaving 3 bases not matched to a gene. CDR3 in amino acids: CASSFSGDRTDTQYF. CDR3 DNA: TGTGCCAGCAGCTTTAGCGGGGACCGCACAGATACGCAGTATTTT.

The table lists this clone with a few counts. J is TRBJ2-1 and V is TRBV28; 11 nucleotides match TRBD2. Germline V CDR1 and CDR2: MDHEN, SYDVKM. J lost 6 bases, V lost 5 bases, and 6 bases had no gene match. The CDR3 totals 15 residues. CDR3 loop: CASSETSGRSNEQFF. The CDR3 DNA follows: TGTGCCAGCAGTGAAACTAGCGGGAGAAGCAATGAGCAGTTCTTC.

This chain joins TRBV2 and TRBJ1-1; D remains unclear. Germline CDR1 is SNHLY and CDR2 is FYNNEI. CDR3 length: 13 amino acids. The V end was cut by 7 bases, the J end by 1 base, with 10 bases between. CDR3 sequence reads: CASIKDGNTEAFF. Written as DNA, the CDR3 is TGTGCCAGCATTAAAGACGGGAACACTGAAGCTTTCTTT.

Here the CDR3 DNA reads TGCGCCAGCAGCCCCACTAAAGGACAGGGCGGAAACACCATATATTTT. Its protein product is CASSPTKGQGGNTIYF. The chain carries TRBV4-3 and TRBJ1-3; 8 bases are shared with TRBD1. The CDR3 spans 16 residues. V trimming: 4 bases; J trimming: 4 bases; junction bases outside the gene matches: 9. Per the germline V gene, CDR1 is LGHNA and CDR2 is YSLEER.

V usage is TRBV5-4 and J usage is TRBJ1-1; 9 bases fit TRBD1. Trimming removed 4 bases from V and 4 bases from J; junction bases left unmatched: 8. The CDR3 runs 15 residues. The germline V gene encodes CDR1 SGHNT and CDR2 YYREEE (reference sequence). CDR3 residues: CASSPPRQGGTEAFF. The CDR3, as DNA: TGTGCCAGCAGCCCCCCAAGACAGGGGGGCACTGAAGCTTTCTTT.

V and J are TRBV6-5 and TRBJ1-1; 11 nucleotides match TRBD1. V lost 6 bases and J lost 4; bases outside the gene matches: 4. This CDR3 contains 14 residues. The germline V gene has CDR1 MNHEY and CDR2 SVGAGI. The chain's CDR3 is CASRRDRGFTEAFF. CDR3 DNA sequence: TGTGCCAGCAGACGGGACAGGGGGTTCACTGAAGCTTTCTTT.

The rearrangement links TRBV6-5 to TRBJ2-7; 7 bases line up with TRBD1. The ends lost 4 bases at V and 8 bases at J; junction bases unmatched: 17. The length of the CDR3 is 16 residues. CDR1 MNHEY and CDR2 SVGAGI come from the germline V gene. The DNA for the CDR3 is TGTGCCAGCAGTTCGCGTCGACAGGGCTTGGGAACCAAGCAGTACTTC. As protein: CASSSRRQGLGTKQYF.

This sequence joins TRBV10-3 and TRBJ2-2; 7 bases match TRBD1. This CDR3 comprises 16 residues. Germline CDR1 ENHRY, CDR2 SYGVKD. V lost 5 bases, J lost 0 bases, and 6 bases stayed unmatched. This chain's CDR3 is CAISSRDSPNTGELFF. In nucleotides, the CDR3 is TGTGCCATCAGTTCACGGGACAGCCCGAACACCGGGGAGCTGTTTTTT.